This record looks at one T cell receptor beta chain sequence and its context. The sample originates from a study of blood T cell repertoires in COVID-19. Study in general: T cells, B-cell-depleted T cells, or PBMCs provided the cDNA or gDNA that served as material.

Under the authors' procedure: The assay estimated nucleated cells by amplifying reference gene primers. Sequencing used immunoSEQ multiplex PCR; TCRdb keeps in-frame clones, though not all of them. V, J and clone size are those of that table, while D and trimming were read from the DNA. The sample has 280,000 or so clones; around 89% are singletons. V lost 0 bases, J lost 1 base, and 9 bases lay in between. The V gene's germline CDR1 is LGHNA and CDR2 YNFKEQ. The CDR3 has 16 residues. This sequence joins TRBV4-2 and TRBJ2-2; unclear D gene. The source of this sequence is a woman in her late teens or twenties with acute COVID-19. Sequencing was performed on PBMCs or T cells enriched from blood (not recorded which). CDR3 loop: CASSQDHTRNTGELFF. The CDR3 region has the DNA TGTGCCAGCAGCCAAGATCATACACGGAACACCGGGGAGCTGTTTTTT.